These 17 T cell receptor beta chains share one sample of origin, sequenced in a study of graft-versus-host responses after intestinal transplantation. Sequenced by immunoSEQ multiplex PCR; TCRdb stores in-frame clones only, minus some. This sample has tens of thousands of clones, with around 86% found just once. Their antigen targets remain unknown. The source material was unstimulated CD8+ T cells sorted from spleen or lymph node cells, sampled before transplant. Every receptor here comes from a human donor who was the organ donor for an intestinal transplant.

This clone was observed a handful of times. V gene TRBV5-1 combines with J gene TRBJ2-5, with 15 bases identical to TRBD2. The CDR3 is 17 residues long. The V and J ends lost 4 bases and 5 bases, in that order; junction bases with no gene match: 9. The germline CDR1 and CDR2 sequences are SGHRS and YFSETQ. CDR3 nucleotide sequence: TGCGCCAGCAGCACGGGACTAGCGGGAGGTCTGCCGGAGACCCAGTACTTC. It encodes CASSTGLAGGLPETQYF.

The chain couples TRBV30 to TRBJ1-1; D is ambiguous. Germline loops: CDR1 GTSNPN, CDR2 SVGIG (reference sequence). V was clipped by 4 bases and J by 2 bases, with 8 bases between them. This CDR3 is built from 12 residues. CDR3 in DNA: TGTGCCTGGAACCCCGGAAACACTGAAGCTTTCTTT. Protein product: CAWNPGNTEAFF.

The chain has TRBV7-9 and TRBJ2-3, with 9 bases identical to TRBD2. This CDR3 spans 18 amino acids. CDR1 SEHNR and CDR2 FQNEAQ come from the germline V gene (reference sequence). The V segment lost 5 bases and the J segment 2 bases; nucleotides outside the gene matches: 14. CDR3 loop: CASSPPTSIAGDTDTQYF. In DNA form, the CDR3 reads TGTGCCAGCAGCCCTCCGACTAGTATAGCGGGGGACACAGATACGCAGTATTTT.

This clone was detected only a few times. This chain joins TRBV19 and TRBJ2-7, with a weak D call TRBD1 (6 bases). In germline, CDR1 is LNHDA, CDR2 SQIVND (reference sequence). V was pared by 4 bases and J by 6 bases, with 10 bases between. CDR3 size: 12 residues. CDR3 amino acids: CASSNGGPEQYF. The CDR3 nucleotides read TGTGCCAGTAGTAATGGGGGCCCCGAGCAGTACTTC.

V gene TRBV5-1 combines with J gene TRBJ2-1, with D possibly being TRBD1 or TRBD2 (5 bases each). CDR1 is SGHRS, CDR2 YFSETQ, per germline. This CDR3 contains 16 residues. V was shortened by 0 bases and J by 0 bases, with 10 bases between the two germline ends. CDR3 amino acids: CASSLGVGVSYNEQFF. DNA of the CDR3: TGCGCCAGCAGCTTGGGAGTGGGGGTCTCCTACAATGAGCAGTTCTTC.

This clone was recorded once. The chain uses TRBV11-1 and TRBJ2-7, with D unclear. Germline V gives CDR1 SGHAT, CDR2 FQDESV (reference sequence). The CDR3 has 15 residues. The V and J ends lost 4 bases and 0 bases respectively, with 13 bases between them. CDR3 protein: CASSSRDGYSYEQYF. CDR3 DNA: TGTGCCAGCAGCTCCCGCGACGGGTACTCCTACGAGCAGTACTTC.

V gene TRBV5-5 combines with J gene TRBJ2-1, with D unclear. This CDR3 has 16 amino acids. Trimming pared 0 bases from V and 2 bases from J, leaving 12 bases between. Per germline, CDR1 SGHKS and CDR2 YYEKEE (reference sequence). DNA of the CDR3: TGTGCCAGCAGCTTGGGACGGCTATGGACCTACAATGAGCAGTTCTTC. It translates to CASSLGRLWTYNEQFF.

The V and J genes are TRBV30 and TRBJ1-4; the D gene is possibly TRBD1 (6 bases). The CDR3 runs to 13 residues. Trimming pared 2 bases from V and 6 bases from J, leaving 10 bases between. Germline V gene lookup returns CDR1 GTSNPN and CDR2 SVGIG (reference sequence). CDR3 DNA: TGTGCCTGGAGTCCACAGGGTTATGAAAAACTGTTTTTT. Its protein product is CAWSPQGYEKLFF.

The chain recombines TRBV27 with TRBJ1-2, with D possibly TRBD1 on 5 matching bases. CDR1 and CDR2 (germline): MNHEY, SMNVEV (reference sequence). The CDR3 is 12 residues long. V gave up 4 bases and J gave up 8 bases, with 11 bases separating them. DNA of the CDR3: TGTGCCAGCAGTTCCCCAGGGAGCGGCTACACCTTC. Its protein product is CASSSPGSGYTF.

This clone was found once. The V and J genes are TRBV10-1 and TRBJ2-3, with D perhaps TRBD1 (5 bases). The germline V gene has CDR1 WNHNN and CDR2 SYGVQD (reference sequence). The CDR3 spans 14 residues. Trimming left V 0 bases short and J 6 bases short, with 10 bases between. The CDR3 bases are TGCGCCAGCAGTGAGTCAGGGGTGGGCGATACGCAGTATTTT. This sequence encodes CASSESGVGDTQYF.

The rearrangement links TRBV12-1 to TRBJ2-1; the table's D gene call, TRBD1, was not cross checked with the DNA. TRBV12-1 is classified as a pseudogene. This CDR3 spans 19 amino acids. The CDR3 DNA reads TGTGCCAGCAGCGCGCCGATTGGGCCGGGACAGGGGAAATACAATGAGCAGTTCTTC. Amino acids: CASSAPIGPGQGKYNEQFF.

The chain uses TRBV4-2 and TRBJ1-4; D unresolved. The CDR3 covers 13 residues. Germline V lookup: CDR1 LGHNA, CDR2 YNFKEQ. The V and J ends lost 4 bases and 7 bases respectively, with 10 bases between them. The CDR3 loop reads CASSPLELEKLFF. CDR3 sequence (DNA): TGTGCCAGCAGCCCCCTGGAACTTGAAAAACTGTTTTTT.

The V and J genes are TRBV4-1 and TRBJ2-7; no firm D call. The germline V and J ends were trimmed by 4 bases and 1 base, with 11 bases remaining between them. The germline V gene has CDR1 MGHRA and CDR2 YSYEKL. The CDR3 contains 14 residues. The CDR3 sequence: CASSLQIDSYEQYF. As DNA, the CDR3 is TGCGCCAGCAGCCTGCAGATAGATTCCTACGAGCAGTACTTC.

The CDR3 spells CASSFISGAGYNEQFF. CDR3 nucleotides: TGTGCCAGCAGTTTCATTAGCGGGGCGGGCTACAATGAGCAGTTCTTC. The V gene is TRBV27, the J gene TRBJ2-1, with 8 bases aligning to TRBD2. The V and J ends lost 3 bases and 3 bases, in that order; junction bases with no gene match: 7. Germline V gene data show CDR1 as MNHEY and CDR2 as SMNVEV (reference sequence). The CDR3 is made up of 16 amino acids.

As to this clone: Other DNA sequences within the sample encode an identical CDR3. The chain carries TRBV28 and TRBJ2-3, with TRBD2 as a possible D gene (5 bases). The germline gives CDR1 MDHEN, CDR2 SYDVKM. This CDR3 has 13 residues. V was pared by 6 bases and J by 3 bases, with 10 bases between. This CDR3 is CASRLPGTDTQYF. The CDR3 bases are TGTGCCAGCAGGCTGCCGGGGACAGATACGCAGTATTTT.

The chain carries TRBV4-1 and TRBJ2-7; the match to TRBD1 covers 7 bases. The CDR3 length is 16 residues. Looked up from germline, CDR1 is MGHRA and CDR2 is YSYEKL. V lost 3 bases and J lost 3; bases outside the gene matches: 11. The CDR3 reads CASSQERTGANYEQYF. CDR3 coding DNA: TGCGCCAGCAGCCAGGAACGGACAGGCGCCAACTACGAGCAGTACTTC.

The CDR3 DNA follows: TGTGCCAGCAGCTTAGTAGGCGGAAACTATGGCTACACCTTC. It encodes CASSLVGGNYGYTF. The chain carries TRBV7-8 and TRBJ1-2; D call uncertain. V lost 1 base and J 2 bases, leaving 8 bases between the germline ends. CDR3 size: 14 residues. Looked up from germline, CDR1 is SGHVS and CDR2 is FQNEAQ. The variable domain in full, with the rest retrieved from reference TRBV7-8 and TRBJ1-2, is GAGVSQSPRYKVAKRGQDVALRCDPISGHVSLFWYQQALGQGPEFLTYFQNEAQLDKSGLPSDRFFAERPEGSVSTLKIQRTQQEDSAVYLCASSLVGGNYGYTFGSGTRLTVV.